This T cell receptor (beta chain) was captured in a study of cytomegalovirus exposure and HLA in healthy donors. The PCR ran on 60 Vbeta and 13 Jbeta primers. The table came from immunoSEQ multiplex PCR; TCRdb's copy has only in-frame clones and leaves some out. Of 50,000 or so clones listed, roughly 72% are singletons. Unmatched junction bases numbered 3, after V lost 4 bases and J lost 2 bases. Germline values: CDR1 SQVTM, CDR2 ANQGSEA. The CDR3 loop spans 13 amino acids. The sample taken for sequencing was PBMCs. This chain uses TRBV29-1 with TRBJ2-7; 9 positions match TRBD1. The TCR was taken from a woman aged 50 to 60 in good health and CMV-seronegative. The CDR3 nucleotides read TGCAGCGTTGGACAGGGGGATACCTACGAGCAGTACTTC. Amino acid sequence: CSVGQGDTYEQYF.